These 5 T cell receptor beta chains came from one sample sequenced in a study of tumor and adjacent non-tumor tissue in lung cancer. TCRbeta libraries were built with three rounds of nested PCR, modified from ARM-PCR. TCRdb re-derived calls from the multiplex PCR reads in MiXCR, one entry per CDR3 protein. The sample records 85,000 or so distinct CDR3 sequences, 65% to 80% being singletons. The template was RNA from unsorted bulk tissue. This non-tumor lung sample came from over 3 cm beyond the tumor edge. Sequences were obtained from distant non-tumor lung tissue. These receptors were obtained from a woman aged 50 to 60 with non-small cell lung cancer.

J is TRBJ2-7 and V is TRBV6-5; 10 positions agree with TRBD1. From germline, CDR1 is MNHEY and CDR2 SVGAGI. This CDR3 has 14 amino acids. The DNA of the CDR3 is TGTGTCAACAGTTACCGGGACAGGGGCGGCGAGCAGTACTTC. Translation gives CVNSYRDRGGEQYF.

To note about this clonotype: This likely comes from a read error, as the CDR3 has no conserved phenylalanine or tryptophan at its end. The chain couples TRBV29-1 to TRBJ1-1, with D perhaps matching TRBD1 (5 bases). The CDR3 sequence is 16 residues long. Germline values: CDR1 SQVTM, CDR2 ANQGSEA. CDR3 DNA: TGCAGCGCTGAAGGGACCCCGACCGCTTTAAACGCTGAAGCTTTCTCT. Protein product: CSAEGTPTALNAEAFS.

As to this clonotype: Just one base apart from a much larger clone, this may be a read error. The V gene is TRBV28, the J gene TRBJ1-1, with a weak D call TRBD1 (5 bases). V shed 10 bases and J shed 1 base, with 22 bases lying between them. This CDR3 has 16 residues. Germline values: CDR1 MDHEN, CDR2 SYDVKM. The CDR3 loop is CATIVYPDSPNTEAFF. DNA for the CDR3: TGTGCCACCATCGTTTACCCCGACAGTCCGAACACTGAAGCTTTCTTT.

Of note for this clonotype: At one end the junction does not follow the germline gene, possibly because of a read error. V and J are TRBV6-1 and TRBJ2-6, with 7 bases aligning to TRBD2. Germline CDR1 and CDR2: MNHNS and SASEGT. This CDR3 comprises 16 residues. DNA of the CDR3: TGTGTCAGCAGTGAACGGTCCGGGAGCGGGGCCACCGTCCTGACTTTC. It specifies CVSSERSGSGATVLTF.

At least ten counts were recorded for this clonotype. CDR3 residues: CASSLDSPDTQYF. In DNA, the CDR3 is TGTGCCAGCAGCTTAGATTCACCAGATACGCAGTATTTT. The chain combines TRBV5-4 with TRBJ2-3; D unresolved. CDR3 length: 13 amino acids. CDR1 and CDR2 (germline): SGHNT, YYREEE (reference sequence). Trimming shortened V by 2 bases and J by 4 bases, and 8 bases separated the two germline ends.